One and the same sample provided the 28 T cell receptor beta chains below, sequenced in a study of CD8+ T cells in alopecia areata. Extraction of RNA preceded its reverse transcription into cDNA, which served as the sequencing template. TCRdb keeps only in-frame clones here, not all; method: immunoSEQ multiplex PCR. The data contain around 130,000 clones, around 60% of them singletons. Here the sequenced sample was CD4+ T cells sorted from blood, taken at week 0. These receptors were taken from a human donor with alopecia areata.

The V call is TRBV5-1, the J call TRBJ1-2; D remains ambiguous. This CDR3 contains 15 residues. Germline-derived CDR1 and CDR2 are SGHRS and YFSETQ. V dropped 0 bases and J dropped 2 bases, with 11 bases sitting between them. The CDR3 loop is CASSLERGTNYGYTF. Here the CDR3 DNA reads TGCGCCAGCAGCTTGGAACGGGGAACGAACTATGGCTACACCTTC. Drawing the rest from reference TRBV5-1 and TRBJ1-2, the complete variable domain is KAGVTQTPRYLIKTRGQQVTLSCSPISGHRSVSWYQQTPGQGLQFLFEYFSETQRNKGNFPGRFSGRQFSNSRSEMNVSTLELGDSALYLCASSLERGTNYGYTFGSGTRLTVV.

The chain couples TRBV4-1 to TRBJ2-1; possibly TRBD1 for D (5 bases). The V gene lost 0 bases and the J gene lost 12 bases, with 6 bases spanning the gap. CDR1 is MGHRA, CDR2 YSYEKL, per germline. The CDR3 consists of 11 residues. In DNA, the CDR3 is TGCGCCAGCAGCCAAGAAAGGGGGCAGTTCTTC. Its protein product is CASSQERGQFF.

A few counts support this clone. This chain links TRBV15 with TRBJ2-1; 9 bases are shared with TRBD1. The CDR3 runs to 17 residues. The J segment lost 8 bases and the V segment lost 1 base, leaving 12 bases of the junction unmatched. The germline CDR1 and CDR2 sequences are LNHNV and YYDKDF (reference sequence). CDR3 protein: CATSRVTGTGSHYEQFF. Here the CDR3 DNA reads TGTGCCACCAGCAGAGTTACCGGGACAGGGAGTCATTATGAGCAGTTCTTC.

Remarks on this clone: The same CDR3 also results from other DNA sequences found in this sample. The rearrangement joins TRBV5-1 to TRBJ1-1; D remains ambiguous. This CDR3 region has 13 residues. From germline, CDR1 is SGHRS and CDR2 YFSETQ. Trimming took off 1 base at V and 3 bases at J, with 7 bases between the two ends. The CDR3 reads CASSLSQDTEAFF. CDR3 DNA: TGCGCCAGCAGCTTGAGCCAGGACACTGAAGCTTTCTTT.

There are a few counts of this clone. The V gene is TRBV19, the J gene TRBJ1-1; D unclear. The CDR3 consists of 14 residues. The germline V gene encodes CDR1 LNHDA and CDR2 SQIVND (reference sequence). Deletions cut 6 bases from V and 0 bases from J, with 11 bases between. The CDR3 sequence is CASSPTVVNTEAFF. The CDR3 DNA follows: TGTGCCAGTAGCCCCACCGTTGTGAACACTGAAGCTTTCTTT.

The chain is built from TRBV30 and TRBJ2-5, with a tentative D call TRBD1 (6 bases). Looked up from germline, CDR1 is GTSNPN and CDR2 is SVGIG (reference sequence). The germline V and J ends were trimmed by 0 bases and 5 bases, with 13 bases remaining between them. The length of the CDR3 is 14 residues. CDR3 in DNA: TGTGCCTGGAGTGTACGAGGGGGTCGGGAGACCCAGTACTTC. Encoded protein: CAWSVRGGRETQYF.

The chain carries TRBV29-1 and TRBJ1-1; D is perhaps TRBD1 (6 bases). The CDR3 contains 12 residues. Germline V gene data show CDR1 as SQVTM and CDR2 as ANQGSEA. The germline V and J ends were trimmed by 4 bases and 4 bases, with 10 bases remaining between them. The CDR3 protein is CSVGGHATEAFF. CDR3 in DNA: TGCAGCGTTGGGGGACACGCCACTGAAGCTTTCTTT.

This clone was seen only a few times. V is TRBV4-2 and J is TRBJ1-6; 7 nucleotides match TRBD1. From germline, CDR1 is LGHNA and CDR2 YNFKEQ. With V trimmed by 1 base and J by 6 bases, 6 bases remained unmatched. The CDR3 loop spans 16 amino acids. CDR3 loop: CASSQGAGQLNSPLHF. The CDR3 coding sequence is TGTGCCAGCAGCCAAGGGGCGGGACAGCTTAATTCACCCCTCCACTTT.

The chain combines TRBV7-2 with TRBJ2-1; 7 positions match TRBD1. Germline loops: CDR1 SGHTA, CDR2 FQGNSA. Trimming removed 5 bases from V and 6 bases from J; junction bases left unmatched: 13. The CDR3 totals 16 residues. The chain's CDR3 is CASSPQTGIVANEQFF. As DNA, the CDR3 is TGTGCCAGCAGCCCCCAGACAGGGATAGTTGCCAATGAGCAGTTCTTC.

This chain links TRBV10-3 with TRBJ1-2, with D tentatively TRBD1 (6 bases). The germline CDR1 and CDR2 sequences are ENHRY and SYGVKD. The V and J ends lost 3 bases and 8 bases respectively, with 16 bases between them. The CDR3 length is 14 residues. CDR3 in amino acids: CAISDPNREDGYTF. CDR3 DNA sequence: TGTGCCATCAGTGACCCTAACAGGGAGGACGGCTACACCTTC.

The rearrangement uses TRBV6-1 and TRBJ1-5, with unresolved D. CDR1 is MNHNS and CDR2 is SASEGT in the germline V gene. CDR3 length: 14 amino acids. CDR3 loop: CATTQVNSNQPQHF. As DNA, the CDR3 is TGTGCGACCACTCAGGTTAATAGCAATCAGCCCCAGCATTTT.

This clone showed up just a few times. This chain connects TRBV5-4 to TRBJ1-1; the D gene is possibly TRBD1 (6 bases). Germline assignment: CDR1 SGHNT and CDR2 YYREEE (reference sequence). The CDR3 runs 14 residues. The V end lost 1 base, the J end lost 6 bases, and 13 bases lay between the germline ends. CDR3 sequence (DNA): TGTGCCAGCAGCTTGCAGGGGCGCCGCGCTGAAGCTTTCTTT. Amino acids: CASSLQGRRAEAFF.

This chain joins TRBV6-6 and TRBJ2-7; 10 nucleotides match TRBD1. The germline gives CDR1 MNHNY, CDR2 SVGAGI (reference sequence). Trimming took 5 bases from V and 3 from J; bases not matched to a gene: 7. The CDR3 is 15 residues long. CDR3 sequence: CASSSRDRGHYEQYF. DNA for the CDR3: TGTGCCAGCAGTAGCCGGGACAGGGGACACTACGAGCAGTACTTC.

The J gene is TRBJ1-2, the V gene TRBV27, with D perhaps TRBD1 (5 bases). In germline, CDR1 is MNHEY, CDR2 SMNVEV (reference sequence). The CDR3 is 14 amino acids. V was clipped by 4 bases and J by 7 bases, with 16 bases between them. The CDR3 protein is CASSSSSGGGGYTF. The CDR3 nucleotides are TGTGCCAGCAGTTCGTCGTCGGGGGGAGGTGGCTACACCTTC.

This clone was counted between two and nine times. This chain links TRBV7-6 with TRBJ2-5; tentative D call: TRBD1 (7 bases). Germline CDR1 and CDR2: SGHVS and FNYEAQ. This CDR3 is 15 amino acids long. Between the trimmed V and J ends, which lost 1 base and 5 bases, there was a span of 14 bases. CDR3 sequence: CASSLGTGGVETQYF. CDR3 bases: TGTGCCAGCAGCTTAGGGACAGGAGGGGTGGAGACCCAGTACTTC.

The chain combines TRBV2 with TRBJ2-7; D gene uncertain. V was pared by 2 bases and J by 2 bases, with 10 bases between. The CDR3 has 14 residues. Germline loops: CDR1 SNHLY, CDR2 FYNNEI. This chain's CDR3 is CASSEYAETYEQYF. CDR3 nucleotides: TGTGCCAGCAGTGAATACGCGGAGACCTACGAGCAGTACTTC. The variable domain in full, with the rest retrieved from reference TRBV2 and TRBJ2-7, is EPEVTQTPSHQVTQMGQEVILRCVPISNHLYFYWYRQILGQKVEFLVSFYNNEISEKSEIFDDQFSVERPDGSNFTLKIRSTKLEDSAMYFCASSEYAETYEQYFGPGTRLTVT.

The chain uses TRBV29-1 and TRBJ1-4; D might be TRBD1 (5 bases). V was shortened by 6 bases and J by 5 bases, with 13 bases between the two germline ends. Germline CDR1 reads SQVTM; CDR2 reads ANQGSEA. The CDR3 is 13 amino acids. The CDR3, as DNA: TGCAGCGTGAGATCCGGGGGGAATGAAAAACTGTTTTTT. Translating it yields CSVRSGGNEKLFF.

The rearrangement uses TRBV11-2 and TRBJ2-5; the match to TRBD2 covers 16 bases. Germline V gene data show CDR1 as SGHAT and CDR2 as FQNNGV. V gave up 0 bases and J gave up 7 bases; unmatched junction bases: 5. CDR3 length: 17 amino acids. CDR3: CASSLEGTSGGAWTQYF. The CDR3, as DNA: TGTGCCAGCAGCTTAGAAGGGACTAGCGGGGGGGCGTGGACCCAGTACTTC. Using reference TRBV11-2 and TRBJ2-5 for the parts outside the CDR3, the full variable domain is EAGVAQSPRYKIIEKRQSVAFWCNPISGHATLYWYQQILGQGPKLLIQFQNNGVVDDSQLPKDRFSAERLKGVDSTLKIQPAKLEDSAVYLCASSLEGTSGGAWTQYFGPGTRLLVL.

The chain employs TRBV13 and TRBJ2-3; 9 positions agree with TRBD1. V lost 5 bases and J lost 4; bases outside the gene matches: 10. The germline gives CDR1 PRHDT, CDR2 FYEKMQ (reference sequence). The CDR3 runs to 16 residues. CDR3 sequence: CASSSLTGGFSDTQYF. CDR3 DNA sequence: TGTGCCAGCAGCAGCCTGACAGGGGGTTTTTCAGATACGCAGTATTTT.

The genes are TRBV19 and TRBJ1-2, with D possibly being TRBD1 (5 bases). Germline values: CDR1 LNHDA, CDR2 SQIVND (reference sequence). CDR3 length: 14 amino acids. The V end lost 7 bases, the J end lost 4 bases, and 16 bases lay between the germline ends. This CDR3 reads CASNEQATSYGYTF. CDR3 bases: TGTGCCAGTAATGAACAGGCAACGTCCTATGGCTACACCTTC.

The sample holds a few counts of this clone. The chain recombines TRBV25-1 with TRBJ1-5; 10 bases map to TRBD1. Germline assignment: CDR1 MGHDK and CDR2 SYGVNS. The V segment lost 8 bases and the J segment 3 bases; nucleotides outside the gene matches: 4. The CDR3 is 14 amino acids. This chain's CDR3 is CASQGQGNNQPQHF. CDR3 DNA sequence: TGTGCCAGCCAGGGACAGGGGAACAATCAGCCCCAGCATTTT.

This clone was seen a few times. The chain couples TRBV6-4 to TRBJ2-1; tentatively, D is TRBD2 (6 bases). This CDR3 is built from 15 residues. Trimming removed 6 bases from V and 0 bases from J, with 12 bases in between. In germline, CDR1 is MRHNA, CDR2 SNTAGT. The CDR3 DNA reads as TGTGCCAGCAGCCCAATTAGCGGCTCCTACAATGAGCAGTTCTTC. This gives the protein CASSPISGSYNEQFF.

This clone has a handful of counts. The V call is TRBV6-5, the J call TRBJ1-1; no clear D gene. Germline CDR1 and CDR2: MNHEY and SVGAGI. This CDR3 is 14 amino acids long. Trimming stripped 1 base from V and 4 bases from J, with 10 bases between. CDR3 sequence (DNA): TGTGCCAGCAGTTACTTAACCCTACCCACTGAAGCTTTCTTT. This translates into CASSYLTLPTEAFF.

The chain links TRBV5-8 to TRBJ2-1; TRBD2 agrees at 7 bases. Germline-derived CDR1 and CDR2 are SGHTS and YDEGEE. The CDR3 is made up of 16 amino acids. Germline trimming cut 0 bases from V and 3 bases from J; bases unmatched to any gene: 6. The chain's CDR3 is CASSLGLAEIYNEQFF. DNA of the CDR3: TGTGCCAGCAGCTTGGGGCTAGCGGAGATCTACAATGAGCAGTTCTTC.

The J gene is TRBJ2-5, the V gene TRBV29-1; D may correspond to TRBD1 or TRBD2 (5 bases each). V gave up 6 bases and J gave up 5 bases, with 13 bases separating them. The CDR3 extends over 12 amino acids. Germline CDR1 and CDR2: SQVTM and ANQGSEA. The CDR3 is CSVDGARETQYF. CDR3 bases: TGCAGCGTCGACGGGGCGCGGGAGACCCAGTACTTC.

The J gene is TRBJ2-2, the V gene TRBV19, with D possibly being TRBD2 (6 bases). The CDR3 runs to 14 residues. Trimming removed 10 bases from V and 5 bases from J, with 17 bases in between. The germline V gene has CDR1 LNHDA and CDR2 SQIVND (reference sequence). CDR3 residues: CATEGLARTGELFF. The CDR3, as DNA: TGTGCCACTGAGGGGCTAGCGCGGACCGGGGAGCTGTTTTTT.

This clone has more than one count but fewer than ten. V gene TRBV27 combines with J gene TRBJ2-3, with D perhaps TRBD1 (5 bases). The CDR3 totals 15 residues. From germline, CDR1 is MNHEY and CDR2 SMNVEV (reference sequence). V was clipped by 5 bases and J by 3 bases, with 15 bases between them. CDR3 region: CASSPGGAGTDTQYF. CDR3 DNA: TGTGCCAGCAGTCCGGGTGGGGCCGGGACAGATACGCAGTATTTT.

This clone came up once. This chain uses TRBV4-1 with TRBJ2-3, with D tentatively TRBD2 (7 bases). Germline CDR1 and CDR2: MGHRA and YSYEKL. The CDR3 contains 18 residues. Trimming left V 0 bases short and J 1 base short, with 17 bases between. The CDR3 DNA is TGCGCCAGCAGCCAAGATTGGTCGGACAGCGGGGGCACAGATACGCAGTATTTT. This translates into CASSQDWSDSGGTDTQYF.